This TCR beta chain was captured in a study of cytomegalovirus exposure and HLA in healthy donors. This PCR relied on a set of 60 Vbeta primers and 13 Jbeta primers. This table comes from immunoSEQ multiplex PCR, and its TCRdb copy is limited to in-frame clones, with some not included. This sample contains about 210,000 clones. J lost 6 bases, V lost 1 base, and 6 bases had no gene match. The CDR3 contains 15 residues. In germline, CDR1 is SGHVS, CDR2 FNYEAQ. The chain employs TRBV7-6 and TRBJ2-1, with 7 bases fitting TRBD2. The source of this sequence is a woman in her thirties in good health and CMV-seropositive. Sequencing used PBMCs. CDR3 nucleotide sequence: TGTGCCAGCAGCTTAGGGCAGGGAGGGTCCAATGAGCAGTTCTTC. Protein product: CASSLGQGGSNEQFF.